What follows is one TCR beta chain and its context. Only in-frame clones appear in the TCRdb table, and some are missing; sequencing was by immunoSEQ multiplex PCR. Of some 250,000 clones in the sample, 70% to 90% were seen once. This record comes from a study of blood T cell repertoires in COVID-19. Per germline, CDR1 SGHRS and CDR2 YFSETQ. The J segment lost 7 bases and the V segment lost 5 bases, leaving 8 bases of the junction unmatched. This CDR3 comprises 13 residues. Material for sequencing was PBMCs or T cells enriched from blood (not recorded which). The clonotype was recovered from a man between 18 and 29 years old who had recovered from COVID-19. This rearrangement joins TRBV5-1 to TRBJ1-2; 7 nucleotides align to TRBD1. CDR3 in amino acids: CASRRDSAFGYTF. DNA of the CDR3: TGCGCCAGCAGGAGGGACAGCGCCTTTGGCTACACCTTC. Together with reference TRBV5-1 and TRBJ1-2, the CDR3 gives the full variable domain: KAGVTQTPRYLIKTRGQQVTLSCSPISGHRSVSWYQQTPGQGLQFLFEYFSETQRNKGNFPGRFSGRQFSNSRSEMNVSTLELGDSALYLCASRRDSAFGYTFGSGTRLTVV.